This record covers a single T cell receptor beta chain. Its antigen remains unidentified. This record belongs to a study of CD8 T cells in ankylosing spondylitis. TCRdb re-derived calls from the 5' RACE reads in MiXCR, one entry per CDR3 protein. The repertoire holds some 46,000 distinct CDR3 sequences, with approximately 10% as singletons. Study outcomes and limitations: What appeared characteristic of ankylosing spondylitis blood was a TCR beta motif of fewer than ten highly homologous variants. Clones tied to disease were said to be significantly enriched in matched ankylosing spondylitis synovial fluid. Disease-linked clones, CD8+, were relatively rare in peripheral blood.

Germline V CDR1 and CDR2: LGHDT, YNNKEL (reference sequence). After removal of 4 bases from V and 2 bases from J, the junction contained 4 bases not matched to a gene. The CDR3 covers 15 residues. The chain links TRBV3-1 to TRBJ1-5; 8 bases map to TRBD1. This clonotype was obtained from a male donor with ankylosing spondylitis or in good health (not recorded which). What was sequenced was blood, either unsorted or a sorted T cell fraction (not recorded which). Written as DNA, the CDR3 is TGTGCCAGCAGCCGCGGACAGGGTGGCAATCAGCCCCAGCATTTT. This sequence encodes CASSRGQGGNQPQHF.